Described below is a single TCR beta chain sequence and its context. This clonotype was found many times. No antigen is known for it. Qualities for individual bases were not recorded, and no much larger clone is one base off. The data were obtained in a study of regulatory T cells in long-lasting Graves disease (dated by TCRdb to 2020 to 2022). Some background on the complete study: Antithyroid drugs had been taken for less than 3 months by newly diagnosed Graves' disease patients. Patients with persistent Graves' disease were compared with patients with newly diagnosed Graves' disease using TCR sequencing and RNA sequencing of peripheral blood. The study took place in China and was registered as a clinical trial. A total of around 35 samples underwent TCR sequencing, from some 13 patients with persistent Graves' disease and some 20 patients with newly diagnosed Graves' disease.

The intended sense of this specimen's time point label: newly diagnosed GD, antithyroid drugs for less than 3 months. RNA was extracted from PBMCs in TRIzol for both TCR sequencing and RNA sequencing. Graves' disease was diagnosed according to American Thyroid Association guidelines. Patients were recruited from an endocrinology department in Xi'an, China. From each patient, 8 to 10 milliliters of peripheral blood was collected into an EDTA anticoagulant tube. Ficoll Paque Plus density gradient separation was used to isolate PBMCs, and no further T cell sorting was performed. An Agilent 2100 Bioanalyzer and agarose gel were used to assess RNA quality, and a NanoDrop 2000 was used to measure RNA concentration. The library was generated by multiplex PCR. Sequencing was carried out with an Illumina HiSeq 4000. TCR beta libraries were built with iRepertoire HTBI primers and Arm-PCR amplification of CDR3 regions. Before sequencing, the PCR products underwent gel purification. Regarding the original processing steps: Gene usage analysis of CDR3 amino acid clonotypes relied on the roughly 60 TRBV and 14 TRBJ segments identified across samples. COPE and FqMerger were used to merge the filtered high-quality paired reads into contigs. BLAST was used to align contigs to the IMGT TRBV, TRBD and TRBJ reference genes, and CDR3 was defined following IMGT. Any clonotype with a frequency above 0.1% was classified as a highly expanded clone. Repertoire diversity was measured by Shannon entropy, and V-J evenness by the Gini coefficient. Public clonotypes were defined as clonotypes shared by more than one individual. In TCRdb, the public reads were trimmed at Q25 with fastp and aligned with MiXCR, with productive beta chains retained. Every distinct CDR3 protein forms one entry, paired with its most common genes and DNA. The authors' filters were not applied to this entry. Present in this sample are 580,000 or so distinct CDR3 sequences, around 15% of which were seen just once. The ten top clones hold around 12% of the sample.

Overall study results and their limits: A larger number of public clonotypes was shared among persistent patients (about 2,700) than among newly diagnosed patients (around 880). Because the primary lesion, thyroid tissue, could not be accessed, the study looked at peripheral blood alone. As a limitation, the authors acknowledged that the small sample size may reduce accuracy. TRBV28, TRBJ1-2 and TRBJ2-5 were preferentially used in persistent disease, while TRBV20-1 and TRBJ2-1 were favored in newly diagnosed disease. Sequencing and analysis were limited to the TCR beta chain. Compared with newly diagnosed patients, persistent Graves' disease patients had lower TCR Shannon entropy and fewer highly expanded clones, which suggests clonal expansion.

Looking up the germline V gene (reference sequence) yields CDR1 SGHAT and CDR2 FQDESV. The CDR3 starts with the cysteine, ends with the phenylalanine, and has 12 residues. Only CDR3 DNA is held: 36 bases, read in frame from base 1. The trim is 6 bases for V and 1 base for J, with a gap of 6 bases between the germline ends. This same sample was also part of a study on T cells in Graves' hyperthyroidism and ophthalmopathy. As the second publication notes: Stable Graves' hyperthyroidism was defined as the absence of progression to ophthalmopathy over 18 months of follow-up. Hyperthyroidism patients were newly diagnosed, had a disease duration of under 2 months, and were aged 18 to 65 years. The study excluded patients with uncontrolled infections, other autoimmune diseases, pregnancy or lactation. Diagnoses relied on clinical symptoms, serum thyroxine and TRAb, thyroid ultrasound and orbital computed tomography. The TCR CDR3 was subjected to a first round of RT-PCR using the HTBI primer set and the Qiagen OneStep RT-PCR kit. Most expanded thyroid clonotypes (frequency above 0.001) were also detected in blood, suggesting blood repertoires may reflect thyroid immune responses. A 13 V-J signature model separated ophthalmopathy from stable hyperthyroidism, with approximately 87% sensitivity and roughly 84% specificity in cross-validation and 80%/75% in testing. During validation, the model predicted progression to ophthalmopathy a median of around 7 months ahead of onset, with 60% to 71% sensitivity and less than 85% specificity. TCR V-J signatures able to tell the groups apart were searched for in a discovery cohort of 100 patients, of whom roughly 42 had Graves' ophthalmopathy and about 60 had stable Graves' hyperthyroidism. Prospective prediction of ophthalmopathy was tested in an independent validation cohort of some 20 hyperthyroidism patients and roughly 16 patients who later progressed to ophthalmopathy. The approximately 98 discovery patients were randomly divided into training and test sets at a 7:3 ratio. In addition, the study compared T-cell repertoires in thyroid tissue and in blood from over 5 Graves' hyperthyroidism patients. After sampling, hyperthyroidism patients received methimazole starting at 30 mg daily, and ophthalmopathy patients received high-dose intravenous methylprednisolone. The libraries were constructed in a second round of multiplex PCR and then size-selected and purified. Sequencing of the libraries was done on an Illumina HiSeq2000 using paired-end 100 bp reads. SOAPnuke was used to process the raw data, throwing out any read that contained adapters or uncalled bases, had a mean Phred below 15, or lacked an exact constant-primer or identifier match. COPE v1.2.5 was used to merge high-quality paired reads, and clonotypes were defined as unique nucleotide sequences. Clonotypes were aligned to IMGT TRBV, TRBD and TRBJ reference segments using MiTCR v1.1. The analysis was restricted to V-J combinations with a frequency above 0.0001, which together covered just over 99% of the repertoires. The TCS score was defined as F50 (clonal expansion) divided by E x V (chaos), with BLOSUM62-based TCRdist calculated between CDR3 peptides within each V-J. Welch's t-statistics and random forest reduced around 550 V-J features to fewer than 15, which were used in a naive Bayes classifier (R e1071). No statistical method was used to fix the sample size in advance, and group allocation was not hidden from the investigators. The paper reports TCR Vbeta CDR3 sequencing of roughly 140 peripheral blood samples: under 45 ophthalmopathy, about 75 hyperthyroidism and approximately 17 progressor patients.

The chain joins TRBV11-1 to TRBJ1-1; the best D guess is TRBD1, with 6 bases matching. The sample in question was peripheral blood mononuclear cells (PBMCs), obtained at new diagnosis, from a patient treated with antithyroid drugs. This clonotype was obtained from a young man with Graves disease. Donor details come from another sample of the same person, matched by shared clones. The nucleotides read TGTGCCAGCAGGGACAGGAACACTGAAGCTTTCTTT. Translation gives CASRDRNTEAFF.